The T cell receptor beta chain under discussion was sequenced for a study of T cells in Graves' hyperthyroidism and ophthalmopathy. General observations from the study: Median prediction lead before ophthalmopathy onset was about 6.5 months with the model.

A Clinical Activity Score of at least 3, a NOSPECS grade of at least 4 and a duration under 3 months were recorded in the ophthalmopathy patients. A remark on this clonotype: Antigen specificity is unknown.

The CDR3 extends over 16 amino acids. Trimming cost V 1 base and J 0 bases, with 13 bases left between them. Germline V gene data show CDR1 as MNHEY and CDR2 as SVGAGI. RNA transcripts provided the source from which TCR beta CDR3 regions were amplified. A set of HTBI primers served as the primers for a first-round RT-PCR of the TCR CDR3. TCRdb re-analysed the multiplex PCR reads in MiXCR, keeping a single row per CDR3 protein. Among a few hundred thousand distinct CDR3 sequences listed, under 25% were seen once. The TCR was taken from a woman in her 70s with Graves' ophthalmopathy. This chain links TRBV6-5 with TRBJ2-7; D is possibly TRBD2 (7 bases). The sequencing sample was made of blood. CDR3 sequence: CASSYLGGGHSYEQYF. The CDR3 region has the DNA TGTGCCAGCAGTTACTTAGGGGGGGGACACTCCTACGAGCAGTACTTC.